What follows are 13 T cell receptor beta chains derived from one specimen sequenced in a study of blood T cell repertoires in COVID-19. The repertoire was sequenced with immunoSEQ multiplex PCR; TCRdb's copy has only in-frame clones and lacks some. Seen here are just over 250,000 clones, around nine tenths observed once, and the top ten hold about 10%. The sequenced sample was peripheral blood. These receptors were taken from a man aged 35 to 55 who had recovered from COVID-19.

CDR3 bases: TGTGCCAGCAGCTTGTCGAGACAGGCGGCAACTAATGAAAAACTGTTTTTT. Residues: CASSLSRQAATNEKLFF. The gene calls are TRBV7-9 and TRBJ1-4, with D possibly TRBD1 on 6 matching bases. Trimming took 3 bases from V and 0 from J, leaving 14 bases between them. Germline values: CDR1 SEHNR, CDR2 FQNEAQ (reference sequence). The CDR3 sequence is 17 residues long.

In DNA, the CDR3 is TGTGCCATGTCCCCGGGGACAGGGGGCACCGGGGAGCTGTTTTTT. Protein sequence: CAMSPGTGGTGELFF. This sequence joins TRBV19 and TRBJ2-2; 11 bases are a match to TRBD1. The CDR3 is 15 amino acids. J lost 4 bases, V lost 10 bases, and 8 bases had no gene match. Germline V gene data show CDR1 as LNHDA and CDR2 as SQIVND (reference sequence).

This rearrangement joins TRBV6-5 to TRBJ2-1; D is undetermined. The CDR3 runs 12 residues. Trimming pared 7 bases from V and 8 bases from J, leaving 12 bases between. CDR1 and CDR2 from the germline V gene are MNHEY and SVGAGI. CDR3 nucleotide sequence: TGTGCCAGCACTCAATTTAACTATGAGCAGTTCTTC. It translates to CASTQFNYEQFF.

V usage is TRBV27 and J usage is TRBJ2-7; D is perhaps TRBD1 (6 bases). CDR1 and CDR2 from the germline V gene are MNHEY and SMNVEV (reference sequence). Trimming stripped 6 bases from V and 3 bases from J, with 18 bases between. CDR3 length: 15 residues. CDR3 DNA: TGTGCCAGCAGACGGACACAGGTGGGACACTACGAGCAGTACTTC. As protein: CASRRTQVGHYEQYF.

The CDR3 DNA reads TGTGCCAGCAGTTACTCACGGGGTGCTCATGAAAAACTGTTTTTT. Translating it yields CASSYSRGAHEKLFF. The chain carries TRBV6-5 and TRBJ1-4, with D uncertain. Germline CDR1 and CDR2: MNHEY and SVGAGI. V was clipped by 0 bases and J by 6 bases, with 11 bases between them. The CDR3 runs 15 residues.

The gene calls are TRBV11-3 and TRBJ2-1, with 12 bases that match TRBD2. Per the germline V gene, CDR1 is SGHNT and CDR2 is YENEEA. V dropped 2 bases and J dropped 9; count of bases not matched to a gene: 8. The CDR3 consists of 16 residues. CDR3 protein: CASSLFTSGRKGEQFF. For the CDR3, the DNA is TGTGCCAGCAGCTTATTTACTAGCGGGAGGAAGGGTGAGCAGTTCTTC.

V usage is TRBV6-5 and J usage is TRBJ1-1, with 9 nucleotides matching TRBD1. CDR3 size: 14 residues. J gave up 4 bases and V 7 bases, and 7 bases lay outside the gene matches. In germline, CDR1 is MNHEY, CDR2 SVGAGI. The CDR3 protein is CASTRTGAGTEAFF. The CDR3 nucleotides are TGTGCCAGCACACGGACAGGGGCAGGCACTGAAGCTTTCTTT.

CDR3 region: CSVETSGNTQFF. As DNA, the CDR3 is TGCAGCGTTGAAACTAGCGGGAACACGCAGTTCTTC. The chain recombines TRBV29-1 with TRBJ2-1; 10 bases match TRBD2. CDR3 size: 12 residues. The germline V gene encodes CDR1 SQVTM and CDR2 ANQGSEA. Unmatched junction bases numbered 4, after V lost 2 bases and J lost 12 bases.

The chain couples TRBV6-2 or TRBV6-3 to TRBJ2-7; 8 bases map to TRBD2. The V gene's germline CDR1 is MNHEY and CDR2 SVGEGT. With 4 bases clipped from V and 2 bases from J, the junction kept 4 bases outside the gene matches. The CDR3 loop spans 14 amino acids. The CDR3 DNA reads as TGTGCCAGCAGTTTAGCGGGATTAACCTACGAGCAGTACTTC. Translating it yields CASSLAGLTYEQYF.

The chain has TRBV19 and TRBJ1-5; TRBD1 is a possible D gene (5 bases). Germline loops: CDR1 LNHDA, CDR2 SQIVND (reference sequence). This CDR3 contains 15 residues. Trimming took 5 bases from V and 4 from J, leaving 15 bases between them. The CDR3 region has the DNA TGTGCCAGTAGTCAGGGCATCGGGAGAAATCAGCCCCAGCATTTT. It specifies CASSQGIGRNQPQHF. Looking up the rest from reference TRBV19 and TRBJ1-5 gives the full variable domain: DGGITQSPKYLFRKEGQNVTLSCEQNLNHDAMYWYRQDPGQGLRLIYYSQIVNDFQKGDIAEGYSVSREKKESFPLTVTSAQKNPTAFYLCASSQGIGRNQPQHFGDGTRLSIL.

The rearrangement links TRBV7-2 to TRBJ1-4, with 10 bases fitting TRBD1. The germline V gene has CDR1 SGHTA and CDR2 FQGNSA. CDR3 length: 15 amino acids. V shed 7 bases, J shed 0 bases, and the junction held 2 bases outside the gene matches. CDR3 region: CASNGQGATNEKLFF. Written as DNA, the CDR3 is TGTGCCAGCAACGGACAGGGGGCAACTAATGAAAAACTGTTTTTT.

The chain is built from TRBV6-5 and TRBJ2-3; 10 nucleotides match TRBD2. The V gene's germline CDR1 is MNHEY and CDR2 SVGAGI. The V gene end was trimmed by 6 bases and the J gene end by 6 bases; junction bases not matched to a gene: 9. This CDR3 region has 15 residues. CDR3 amino acids: CASRTLAGAGDTQYF. CDR3 sequence (DNA): TGTGCCAGCAGGACCCTAGCGGGGGCGGGGGATACGCAGTATTTT.

The chain recombines TRBV7-9 with TRBJ2-7; D gene ambiguous. V lost 2 bases and J lost 7, with 9 bases in between. This CDR3 contains 12 residues. Looked up from germline, CDR1 is SEHNR and CDR2 is FQNEAQ (reference sequence). CDR3 nucleotides: TGTGCCAGCAGCTTAACACCCGTGGAGCAGTACTTC. It yields the protein CASSLTPVEQYF.